This T cell receptor beta chain was sequenced during a study of blood T cell repertoires in COVID-19 (dated by TCRdb to the early 2020s). Broadly, across the study: Collaborator samples came from the United States, Italy and Spain and covered acute and convalescent phases of COVID-19. The prospective study material was composed of cDNA or gDNA derived from T cells, B-cell-depleted T cells, or PBMCs. The dataset comprised deeply sampled blood TCRbeta repertoires from subjects exposed to, actively infected with, or recovered from COVID-19. The repertoires were released in a freely available public database intended as a resource for research on the immune response to SARS-CoV-2. The samples were drawn from the first 160 participants of the ongoing ImmuneRACE study and from 1,254 subjects provided by 6 global collaborators. Sample metadata almost always included a de-identified subject ID, COVID-19 status, age in years and sex. Where available, HLA class I and class II types were taken from metadata supplied by the sample provider and were not determined by assay-based typing.

The collaborating institutions used their own protocols to collect whole blood in K2EDTA tubes. Collaborator samples were shipped for TCRbeta analysis as frozen whole blood, isolated PBMCs, or DNA extracted from either sample type. V sheds 2 bases and J sheds 8 bases, leaving 8 bases between their ends. CDR1 is given as SGHNT and CDR2 as YYREEE, both from the germline V gene (reference sequence). The CDR3 measures 13 amino acids from cysteine to phenylalanine. Solely the CDR3 DNA is kept, with 39 bases framed from the first base. Here is what the overall study found, with its caveats: The quantity of clinical and demographic metadata differed by source and by participant and was supplied without curation.

As regards this clone: Its antigen specificity is not known. Per-nucleotide qualities are absent, and no much larger clonotype sits a single base away.

TCRbeta CDR3 regions were amplified from genomic DNA by means of the immunoSEQ Assay, a bias-controlled multiplex PCR. In the authors' own workflow: The number of nucleated cells in each sample was estimated by amplification of reference gene primers within the assay. Sequence reads were collapsed and filtered to measure the absolute abundance of every unique TCRbeta CDR3 rearrangement. For each sample, productive Simpson clonality was calculated by taking the square root of Simpson's diversity index across productive rearrangements. TCRdb holds this immuneACCESS table with in-frame rearrangements only. Some clones are missing; in checked studies, unresolved V genes explain under half, and the rest has no known cause. D and trimming come from the DNA, and the V and J calls and clone size come from that table. The sample table shows about 150,000 clones, and roughly four fifths are seen once. The leading ten clones occupy over 25% of the sample.

Sequencing was performed on peripheral blood. The origin of this receptor is a woman in her fifties or sixties with acute or convalescent COVID-19. The chain joins TRBV5-4 to TRBJ1-6, with the identity of the D gene unclear. The CDR3: CASSFGGDSPLHF. The sequenced DNA is TGTGCCAGCAGCTTCGGCGGTGATTCACCCCTCCACTTT.